The clone carrying this T cell receptor beta chain was recorded once. The data are from a study of technical replicates of blood from a handful of donors. Germline V lookup: CDR1 MNHNS, CDR2 SASEGT. The CDR3 sequence is 15 residues long. V was trimmed by 8 bases and J by 2 bases, leaving 16 bases between them. Data came from immunoSEQ multiplex PCR; TCRdb stores just in-frame clones and leaves some out. The sample consists of 85,000 to 100,000 clones, nearly 97% of them appearing once. The TCR originated in a human donor in good health. This rearrangement joins TRBV6-1 to TRBJ1-5; weak D call: TRBD1 (6 bases). The sequencing input was T cells isolated from PBMCs. The CDR3 protein is CASHQGMGGNQPQHF. Here the CDR3 DNA reads TGTGCCAGCCATCAGGGGATGGGGGGCAATCAGCCCCAGCATTTT.